This T cell receptor beta chain comes out of a study of PD-1 blockade in classical Hodgkin lymphoma (dated by TCRdb to between 2020 and 2021). Concerning the study at large: Nivolumab dosing was 3 mg/kg intravenously every 2 weeks, continuing until either disease progression or unacceptable toxicity. The study used TCR beta sequencing and CyTOF to define a peripheral blood immune signature of response to PD-1 blockade in classical Hodgkin lymphoma. What the research found in general, with its limitations: Baseline TCR diversity was reported to be lower in newly diagnosed patients than in healthy donors and to be lower still in relapsed/refractory patients. The study covered only a single clinical trial cohort, and the causes of the repertoire differences, possibly disease activity or prior therapy, were still not defined. Among trial patients, those achieving complete response had baseline diversity similar to that of newly diagnosed patients, while diversity was significantly lower in partial responders and progressors. By C4D1, a significant rise was seen in CD4+ TCR diversity but not in CD8+ TCR diversity (p=0.0027 vs p=0.16), and the rise was most apparent among complete responders (p=0.02). Lower diversity was observed in patients in whom nivolumab was started less than 1 year after ASCT, and these patients were excluded from later analyses so that confounding by immune reconstitution would be avoided.

Measured from the cysteine to the phenylalanine, the CDR3 is 13 residues long. Only the CDR3 part of the read is kept: 39 bases, read in frame from the first base. CDR1 and CDR2, looked up from the germline V gene, are MDHEN and SYDVKM. V is pruned by 5 bases and J by 3 bases, leaving 3 bases of the junction without a gene match. A word on this clone: The antigen it recognizes is unknown. No per-base quality is available; no much larger clone lies one base away.

Genomic DNA was isolated using the Qiagen DNeasy kit from unsorted PBMCs as well as from negatively selected CD4+ and CD8+ fractions. TCR beta CDR3 regions were amplified by immunoSEQ multiplex PCR using primers annealing to V and J segments. A synthetic immune receptor repertoire was used to minimize amplification bias, and any remaining bias was removed computationally after sequencing. The original pipeline was this. Custom Python scripts were used to quantify repertoire diversity as the Shannon entropy index. The unsorted, CD4+ and CD8+ repertoires were each analyzed separately, with the exception of combined analyses, where CD4+ and CD8+ sequences were merged in silico. Clonal expansion was defined as a frequency increase of at least 2-fold after treatment compared with C1D1, and clones undetected at baseline were assigned a pseudocount of 0.5. Clones with 0 or 1 copy at C1D1 were classified as singleton clones, and clones with 2 or more copies were classified as non-singleton clones. Clones expanded in unsorted samples were assigned a CD4+, CD8+ or unknown annotation through matching of protein sequences in sorted samples from the same patient. Diversity changes from C1D1 to C4D1 were tested in paired samples using Wilcoxon tests. In TCRdb, the immuneACCESS table is reduced to in-frame sequences with V and J assigned. These tables do not hold every clone; where another copy was compared, an unresolved V gene accounts for under half, and the others remain unexplained. The V and J calls and clone size are taken from that table; D and trimming were inferred from the DNA. The sample yields tens of thousands of clones; about 71% were counted once. The top ten hold almost 4% of the sample.

This sample's time point label indicates: cycle 2 day 1 (C2D1) of nivolumab. Relapse after autologous stem cell transplantation had occurred in all trial patients, and cohorts A, B and C were distinguished by prior brentuximab vedotin exposure. A total of over 55 patients with relapsed/refractory classical Hodgkin lymphoma made up the trial cohort, and each patient's best overall response was complete response, partial response or progressive disease. Trial patients were treated with single-agent nivolumab in the multi-cohort phase II CheckMate 205 trial. Best overall response was determined by an independent review committee according to the 2007 International Working Group response criteria. Trial PBMCs were obtained immediately prior to nivolumab initiation (C1D1) and on therapy at cycle 2 day 1 and cycle 4 day 1. Peripheral blood was collected in 8 mL Vacutainer Cell Preparation Tubes, from which PBMCs were isolated by centrifugation and then cryopreserved.

The input for sequencing was peripheral blood mononuclear cells (PBMCs), taken before the second cycle of nivolumab. This receptor was taken from a human donor with classical Hodgkin lymphoma. The sequence links TRBV28 to TRBJ2-7, and TRBD2 matches 8 of the central bases. The sequenced DNA is TGTGCCAGCAGTCCGGGAGGGAACTACGAGCAGTACTTC. Its translation reads: CASSPGGNYEQYF.